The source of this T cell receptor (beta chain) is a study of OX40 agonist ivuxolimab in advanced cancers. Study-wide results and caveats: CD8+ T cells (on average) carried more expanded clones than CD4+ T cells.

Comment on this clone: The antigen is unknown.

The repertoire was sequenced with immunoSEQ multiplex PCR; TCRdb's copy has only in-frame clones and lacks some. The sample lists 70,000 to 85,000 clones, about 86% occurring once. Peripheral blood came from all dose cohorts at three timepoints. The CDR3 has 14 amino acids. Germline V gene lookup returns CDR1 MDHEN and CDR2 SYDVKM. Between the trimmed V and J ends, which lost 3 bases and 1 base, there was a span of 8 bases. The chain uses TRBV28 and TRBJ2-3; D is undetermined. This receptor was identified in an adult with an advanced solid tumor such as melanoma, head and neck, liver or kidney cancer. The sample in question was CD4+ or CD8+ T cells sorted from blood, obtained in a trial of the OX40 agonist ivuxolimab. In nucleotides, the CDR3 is TGTGCCAGCAGTTTTGCTGGGGGCACAGATACGCAGTATTTT. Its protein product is CASSFAGGTDTQYF.